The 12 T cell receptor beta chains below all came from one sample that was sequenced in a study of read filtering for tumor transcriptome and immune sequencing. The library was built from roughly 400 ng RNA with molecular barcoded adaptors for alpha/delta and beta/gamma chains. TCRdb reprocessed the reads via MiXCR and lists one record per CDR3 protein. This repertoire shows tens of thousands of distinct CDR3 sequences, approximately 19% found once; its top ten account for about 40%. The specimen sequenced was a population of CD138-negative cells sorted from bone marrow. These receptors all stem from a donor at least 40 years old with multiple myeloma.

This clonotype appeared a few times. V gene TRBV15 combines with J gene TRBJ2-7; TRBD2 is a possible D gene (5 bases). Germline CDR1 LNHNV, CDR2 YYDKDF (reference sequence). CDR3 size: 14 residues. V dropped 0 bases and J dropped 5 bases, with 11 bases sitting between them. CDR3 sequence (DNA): TGTGCCACCAGCAGAGATCTTGGGAGCCACGAGCAGTACTTC. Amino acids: CATSRDLGSHEQYF.

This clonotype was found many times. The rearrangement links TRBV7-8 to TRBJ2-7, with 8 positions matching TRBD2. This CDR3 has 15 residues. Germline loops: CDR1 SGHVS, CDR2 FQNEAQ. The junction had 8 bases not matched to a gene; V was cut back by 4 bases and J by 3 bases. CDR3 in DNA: TGTGCCAGCAGCTCAACCGGGACTAGTATCTACGAGCAGTACTTC. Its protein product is CASSSTGTSIYEQYF.

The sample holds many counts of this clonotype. The CDR3 nucleotides read TGTGCCAGCAGTTATGTTGGGGAGAGGGGGGAGCTGTTTTTT. Its protein is CASSYVGERGELFF. The chain joins TRBV6-2 or TRBV6-3 to TRBJ2-2; a possible D gene is TRBD2 (5 bases). The germline V gene has CDR1 MNHEY and CDR2 SVGEGT. V dropped 3 bases and J dropped 8 bases, with 13 bases sitting between them. The CDR3 is 14 residues long.

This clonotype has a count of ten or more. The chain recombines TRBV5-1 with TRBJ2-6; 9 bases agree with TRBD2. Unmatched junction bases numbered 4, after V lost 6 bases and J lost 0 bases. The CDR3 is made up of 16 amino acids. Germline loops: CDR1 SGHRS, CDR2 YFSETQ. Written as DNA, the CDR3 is TGCGCCAGCAAGACTAGCGGAGGCTCTGGGGCCAACGTCCTGACTTTC. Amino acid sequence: CASKTSGGSGANVLTF. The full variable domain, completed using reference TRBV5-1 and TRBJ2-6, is KAGVTQTPRYLIKTRGQQVTLSCSPISGHRSVSWYQQTPGQGLQFLFEYFSETQRNKGNFPGRFSGRQFSNSRSEMNVSTLELGDSALYLCASKTSGGSGANVLTFGAGSRLTVL.

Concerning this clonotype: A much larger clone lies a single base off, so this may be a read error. CDR3 sequence: CASSLAYKGREKLVF. In DNA form, the CDR3 reads TGTGCCAGCAGCTTAGCGTATAAGGGTCGTGAAAAACTGGTTTTT. This rearrangement joins TRBV7-9 to TRBJ1-4; D unclear. Germline V gene data show CDR1 as SEHNR and CDR2 as FQNEAQ (reference sequence). The CDR3 runs to 15 residues.

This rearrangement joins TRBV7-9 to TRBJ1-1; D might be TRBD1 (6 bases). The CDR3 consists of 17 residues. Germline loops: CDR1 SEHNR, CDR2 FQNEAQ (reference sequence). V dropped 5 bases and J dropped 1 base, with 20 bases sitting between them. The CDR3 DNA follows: TGTGCCAGCAGCCCCCGCCGCCCCGGGACAAGGAACACTGAAGCTTTCTTT. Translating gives CASSPRRPGTRNTEAFF.

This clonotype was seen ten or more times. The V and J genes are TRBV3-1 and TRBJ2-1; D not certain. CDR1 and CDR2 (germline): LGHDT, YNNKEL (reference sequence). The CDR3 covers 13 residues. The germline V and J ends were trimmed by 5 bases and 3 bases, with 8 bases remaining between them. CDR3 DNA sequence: TGTGCCAGCAGCTCCCCAAACTACAATGAGCAGTTCTTC. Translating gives CASSSPNYNEQFF.

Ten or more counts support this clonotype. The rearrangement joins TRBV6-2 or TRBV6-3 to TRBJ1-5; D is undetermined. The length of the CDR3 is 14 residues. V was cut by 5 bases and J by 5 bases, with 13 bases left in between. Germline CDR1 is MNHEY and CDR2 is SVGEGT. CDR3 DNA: TGTGCCAGCAGTCCATCCCCCGCCGATCAGCCCCAGCATTTT. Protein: CASSPSPADQPQHF.

CDR3 loop: CASIRATEAFF. In DNA form, the CDR3 reads TGTGCCAGCATCAGAGCCACTGAAGCTTTCTTT. The chain carries TRBV2 and TRBJ1-1; D gene uncertain. CDR3 size: 11 residues. Germline V gene data show CDR1 as SNHLY and CDR2 as FYNNEI. The ends were cut back, 7 bases at V and 4 bases at J, with 7 bases in the middle.

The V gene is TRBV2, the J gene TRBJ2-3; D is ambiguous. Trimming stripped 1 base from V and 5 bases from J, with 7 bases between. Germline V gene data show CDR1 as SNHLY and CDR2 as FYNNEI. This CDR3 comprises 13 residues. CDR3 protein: CASSEVARDTQYF. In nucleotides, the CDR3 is TGTGCCAGCAGTGAAGTCGCACGAGATACGCAGTATTTT.

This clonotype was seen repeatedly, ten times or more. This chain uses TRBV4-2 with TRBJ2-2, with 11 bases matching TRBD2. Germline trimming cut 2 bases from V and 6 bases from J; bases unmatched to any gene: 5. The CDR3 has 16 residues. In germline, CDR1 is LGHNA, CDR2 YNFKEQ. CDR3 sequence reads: CASSQMSSGRPGELFF. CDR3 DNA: TGTGCCAGCAGCCAAATGTCTAGCGGGAGGCCCGGGGAGCTGTTTTTT.

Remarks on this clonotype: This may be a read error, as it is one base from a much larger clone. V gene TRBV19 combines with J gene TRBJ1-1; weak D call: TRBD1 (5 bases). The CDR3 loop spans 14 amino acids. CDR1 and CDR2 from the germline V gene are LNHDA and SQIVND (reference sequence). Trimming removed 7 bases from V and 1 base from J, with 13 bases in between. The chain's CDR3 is CASNHPGPNTEAFF. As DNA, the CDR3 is TGTGCCAGTAACCACCCGGGACCGAACACTGAAGCTTTCTTT.